This TCR beta chain was captured in a study of Graves' ophthalmopathy and Graves' hyperthyroidism. Study results and limitations: From stable hyperthyroidism, ophthalmopathy was separated by a 13-signature model with 85% to 90% sensitivity and 75% to 84% specificity. For predicting ophthalmopathy progression, the model had roughly 70% sensitivity and 72% to 85% specificity.

Amplified material comprised TCR beta CDR3 regions derived from RNA transcripts. RT-PCR was first run with HTBI primers, then multiplex PCR in a second round. One entry per CDR3 protein, called by TCRdb with MiXCR from the multiplex PCR reads. This table has about 550,000 distinct CDR3 sequences, about 40% appearing once. This CDR3 has 12 residues. V dropped 7 bases and J dropped 4 bases, with 10 bases sitting between them. The germline CDR1 and CDR2 sequences are MNHEY and SVGAGI. This clonotype was observed at least ten times. Its cognate antigen is unknown. Sequences were obtained from peripheral blood or thyroid tissue (not recorded which). This sequence originates from an adult man with Graves' hyperthyroidism. The chain carries TRBV6-5 and TRBJ1-2, with TRBD1 as a possible D gene (5 bases). CDR3 DNA: TGTGCCAGCAAGAGGGGCGGCTATGGCTACACCTTC. This sequence encodes CASKRGGYGYTF.